Below, 5 T cell receptor beta chains from the same sample are listed, as sequenced in a study of blood T cells in healthy people across ages. For the second PCR, which ran for about 7 to 11 cycles, a sample-barcoded 5' primer and a J-beta primer mix were used. TCRdb analysed the 5' RACE reads with MiXCR anew, one entry per CDR3 protein. The sample contains 870,000 or so distinct CDR3 sequences, under 35% of which appear only once. The sequenced sample consisted of blood. The receptors come from an elderly woman in good health.

This clonotype has a handful of counts. V and J are TRBV10-3 and TRBJ1-4; no clear D gene. Trimming left V 3 bases short and J 0 bases short, with 5 bases between. The V gene's germline CDR1 is ENHRY and CDR2 SYGVKD. The CDR3 is 14 amino acids. The CDR3 region is CAISDGATNEKLFF. The CDR3 bases are TGTGCCATCAGTGACGGTGCAACTAATGAAAAACTGTTTTTT.

Ten or more counts support this clonotype. A read error may account for a junction end that differs from germline. This chain links TRBV7-2 with TRBJ1-2; D remains ambiguous. This CDR3 spans 14 amino acids. The germline V gene has CDR1 SGHTA and CDR2 FQGNSA. CDR3 residues: CASSLVQANYGYTF. The CDR3 DNA reads as TGCGCCAGCAGCTTGGTACAAGCTAACTATGGCTACACCTTC.

This clonotype was counted ten times or more. V usage is TRBV3-1 and J usage is TRBJ2-1; TRBD2 agrees at 8 bases. From germline, CDR1 is LGHDT and CDR2 YNNKEL (reference sequence). This CDR3 spans 13 amino acids. Unmatched junction bases numbered 4, after V lost 4 bases and J lost 8 bases. Written as DNA, the CDR3 is TGTGCCAGCAGCCCTGCGGGGGGAGATGAGCAGTTCTTC. Amino acid sequence: CASSPAGGDEQFF.

In regard to this clonotype: A read error may explain this, as a much larger clone is one base away. CDR3 coding DNA: TGTGCCAGCAGCTTAGCAAGGACGGACAATGAGCAGTACTTC. It yields the protein CASSLARTDNEQYF. This sequence joins TRBV7-2 and TRBJ2-4; D perhaps matches TRBD1 (5 bases). The germline V gene has CDR1 SGHTA and CDR2 FQGNSA. This CDR3 comprises 14 residues. Trimming removed 0 bases at V and 13 bases at J, with 16 bases between. Supplemented by reference TRBV7-2 and TRBJ2-4, the full variable domain reads GAGVSQSPSNKVTEKGKDVELRCDPISGHTALYWYRQSLGQGLEFLIYFQGNSAPDKSGLPSDRFSAERTGGSVSTLTIQRTQQEDSAVYLCASSLARTDNEQYFGAGTRLSVL.

The V and J genes are TRBV27 and TRBJ2-2; D is tentatively TRBD1 or TRBD2 (6 bases each). From germline, CDR1 is MNHEY and CDR2 SMNVEV (reference sequence). The CDR3 has 16 residues. The V end was cut by 5 bases, the J end by 2 bases, with 15 bases between. The CDR3 is CASSPYGGPNTGELFF. The DNA for the CDR3 is TGTGCCAGCAGTCCTTATGGGGGGCCTAACACCGGGGAGCTGTTTTTT.